In its sample, the clone carrying this TCR beta chain was seen a few times. This sample also contains other DNA sequences that code for the same CDR3. The entry originates in a study of blood T cell repertoires in COVID-19. The CDR3 loop spans 13 amino acids. The germline CDR1 and CDR2 sequences are SNHLY and FYNNEI. V dropped 6 bases and J dropped 5 bases, with 11 bases sitting between them. Measured with immunoSEQ multiplex PCR; TCRdb has only the in-frame clones, and not every one. The sample comprises some 460,000 clones, roughly nine tenths of which are singletons, and 0.65% to 0.9% rests with the top ten.

Material for sequencing was PBMCs or T cells enriched from blood (not recorded which). The source is a woman between 18 and 29 years old who had recovered from COVID-19. The rearrangement joins TRBV2 to TRBJ1-5; tentative D call: TRBD1 (5 bases). The chain's CDR3 is CASSQGGDQPQHF. CDR3 nucleotides: TGTGCCAGCAGCCAGGGAGGCGATCAGCCCCAGCATTTT.